This paragraph reports one T cell receptor beta chain. What it recognizes is unknown. The sample comes from a study of T cells in localized non-small cell lung cancer. General study results and limits: A denser population of T cells in blood accompanied longer overall survival.

Sequencing used immunoSEQ multiplex PCR; TCRdb keeps in-frame clones, though not all of them. The repertoire holds 20,000 to 30,000 clones, with roughly nine tenths as singletons. This CDR3 has 14 residues. Trimming took off 0 bases at V and 5 bases at J, with 9 bases between the two ends. Germline lookup yields CDR1 SGHKS and CDR2 YYEKEE (reference sequence). This sequence was found in a male donor at least 60 years old with stage I squamous cell lung carcinoma. This chain joins TRBV5-5 and TRBJ2-1, with D possibly being TRBD1 (5 bases). This material consisted of peripheral blood, taken before any cancer treatment. Written as DNA, the CDR3 is TGTGCCAGCAGCTTGGACAGGTCCGACAATGAGCAGTTCTTC. Translated: CASSLDRSDNEQFF.